This T cell receptor (beta chain) is from a study of human T cells and chemical hapten exposure. Findings of the study overall: Every donor had alopecia, and their immune response may therefore differ from healthy people's. TCRs exceeding 1 in 1000 frequency stayed unchanged with DPC sensitization.

TCRdb reprocessed the RACE reads with MiXCR, giving one entry per CDR3 protein. The data contain roughly 70,000 distinct CDR3 sequences, around 9.5% of them singletons. Worth noting for this clonotype: The antigen remains undetermined.

Sample time point: patch test 1, 2 weeks after DPC sensitization. Documented treatment: therapeutic diphenylcyclopropenone sensitization with weekly scalp DPC. Between the trimmed V and J ends, which lost 0 bases and 3 bases, there was a span of 10 bases. The germline V gene has CDR1 SGHRS and CDR2 YFSETQ. The CDR3 has 14 amino acids. The chain couples TRBV5-1 to TRBJ2-7, with unresolved D. Material: whole blood, obtained in connection with sensitization to the hapten diphenylcyclopropenone (DPC). The TCR originated in a woman between 35 and 50 years old with alopecia areata. Some clones in this sample may be carry-over from other donors' samples. The CDR3 DNA sequence: TGCGCCAGCAGCTTGGAACATCCAAACTACGAGCAGTACTTC. Encoded protein: CASSLEHPNYEQYF.